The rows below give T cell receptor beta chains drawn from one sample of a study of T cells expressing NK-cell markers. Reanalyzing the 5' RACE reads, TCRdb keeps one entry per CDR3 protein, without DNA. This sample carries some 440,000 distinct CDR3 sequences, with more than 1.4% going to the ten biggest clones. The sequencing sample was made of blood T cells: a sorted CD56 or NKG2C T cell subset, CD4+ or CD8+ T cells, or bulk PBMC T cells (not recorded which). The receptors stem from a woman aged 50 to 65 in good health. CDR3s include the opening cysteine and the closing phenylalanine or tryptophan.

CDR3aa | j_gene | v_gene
CASSRGGETGELFF | TRBJ2-2 | TRBV4-1
CSVLTTGGNQPQHF | TRBJ1-5 | TRBV29-1
CASGKSLGVTNEQFF | TRBJ2-1 | TRBV28
CATSDLNRVNNEQFF | TRBJ2-1 | TRBV24-1
CSARGGQTSVVETQYF | TRBJ2-5 | TRBV20-1
CASSQDSDRDRDPIFYEQYF | TRBJ2-7 | TRBV4-1
CASSQVSGRAEDTQYF | TRBJ2-3 | TRBV4-2
CASSPGLAVPYEQYF | TRBJ2-7 | TRBV4-1
CASSRRGGRGGDEQFF | TRBJ2-1 | TRBV12-3/TRBV12-4
CASSLGLAWDTQYF | TRBJ2-3 | TRBV7-2
CASSHGTPSSYEQYF | TRBJ2-7 | TRBV4-2
CAISERASGSDTQYF | TRBJ2-3 | TRBV10-3
CASSVTGLTNYEQYF | TRBJ2-7 | TRBV7-9
CASSLGREAFF | TRBJ1-1 | TRBV12-3/TRBV12-4
CASSLIAGASQNIQYF | TRBJ2-4 | TRBV5-1
CASSPLIGGGLAANEQFF | TRBJ2-1 | TRBV7-7
CSAQSQGTEAFF | TRBJ1-1 | TRBV20-1
CISSSEAGNTGELFF | TRBJ2-2 | TRBV29-1
CASSLSTTGGNTEAFF | TRBJ1-1 | TRBV5-1
CASSAVGGANVLTF | TRBJ2-6 | TRBV9
CASSFRVGGETQYF | TRBJ2-5 | TRBV12-3/TRBV12-4
CATTSGTGVSYEQYF | TRBJ2-7 | TRBV13
CASSFGRTAYNEQFF | TRBJ2-1 | TRBV12-3/TRBV12-4
CASSSRDGPYEQYF | TRBJ2-7 | TRBV5-1
CATSREGTSGRAVGPYNEQFF | TRBJ2-1 | TRBV15
CSARFDILGNEKLFF | TRBJ1-4 | TRBV20-1
CASSLVAGQYNYGYTF | TRBJ1-2 | TRBV5-5
CSVQTGKGEKLFF | TRBJ1-4 | TRBV29-1
CASSYSGTTSEKLFF | TRBJ1-4 | TRBV6-5
CASSYEETQYF | TRBJ2-5 | TRBV6-5
CASSLGTSEQFF | TRBJ2-1 | TRBV7-8
CASRPSGGVNEQFF | TRBJ2-1 | TRBV6-5
CATSDPLGLIGTDTQYF | TRBJ2-3 | TRBV24-1
CASSQDEGTLTWGVCNEQFF | TRBJ2-1 | TRBV4-1
CASSWTGTRGEAFF | TRBJ1-1 | TRBV5-4
CASSQEEGWMTDTQYF | TRBJ2-3 | TRBV14
CSARRAGGDQPQHF | TRBJ1-5 | TRBV20-1
CASSLAWRNTEAFF | TRBJ1-1 | TRBV28
CASSYKRASSDEQFF | TRBJ2-1 | TRBV6-6
CASTFFKLGESFF | TRBJ1-1 | TRBV7-2
CASSLAGQGRGETQYF | TRBJ2-5 | TRBV5-1
CATSDYGTDKETQYF | TRBJ2-5 | TRBV24-1
CASRPGTAYEQYF | TRBJ2-7 | TRBV12-3/TRBV12-4
CASSVTHYYEQYF | TRBJ2-7 | TRBV6-1
CSVEGTGTNTIYF | TRBJ1-3 | TRBV29-1
CASRGLLSYNEQFF | TRBJ2-1 | TRBV5-1
CASSVEPTGDYGYTF | TRBJ1-2 | TRBV9
CAISDRGATEAFF | TRBJ1-1 | TRBV10-3
CAISETGAGTEAFF | TRBJ1-1 | TRBV10-3
CAIEGDEKLFF | TRBJ1-4 | TRBV7-9
CSARTGFEGTQYF | TRBJ2-3 | TRBV20-1
CASSFLRIRVGNQPQHF | TRBJ1-5 | TRBV7-8
CASSENTYNEQFF | TRBJ2-1 | TRBV6-1
CSVGLGGNEQFF | TRBJ2-1 | TRBV29-1
CASSLAGDGKAFF | TRBJ1-1 | TRBV7-9